A selection of T cell receptor beta chains follows, all from one sample in a study of blood T cell repertoires in COVID-19. TCRdb's table, derived via immunoSEQ multiplex PCR, lists solely in-frame clones and lacks some. The table lists roughly 170,000 clones, roughly 84% of them singletons. The specimen was PBMCs or T cells enriched from blood (not recorded which). All receptors derive from a man aged 60 to 69 who had recovered from COVID-19. Each CDR3 is given with its conserved first and last residue. Each record gives: D gene, clone size, V gene, J gene, CDR3 DNA, CDR3 protein. A D gene is named only where the DNA matches it firmly. A row's size may be missing; if present it is once, few, many or a size class.

>-|-|TRBV11-2|TRBJ2-5
TGTGCCAGCAGCTCCTACATCAGGGGAGAGACCCAGTACTTC
CASSSYIRGETQYF
>TRBD2|-|TRBV5-1|TRBJ2-1
TGCGCCAGCAGCTTGAACCCTCTAGCGGGAGGGTTCCAGTTCTTC
CASSLNPLAGGFQFF
>TRBD1|-|TRBV28|TRBJ1-4
TGTGCCAGCAGCTTGGACAGGGTGAATGAAAAACTGTTTTTT
CASSLDRVNEKLFF
>-|once|TRBV27|TRBJ2-1
TGTGCCAGCAGTTTACTCGACAGAAATGAGCAGTTCTTC
CASSLLDRNEQFF
>-|-|TRBV15|TRBJ2-1
TGTGCCACCAGCAGGACTACTTCCAATGAGCAGTTCTTC
CATSRTTSNEQFF
>TRBD1|once|TRBV12-5|TRBJ1-1
TGTGCTAGTGGTTTGTTGACAGGGGGAAGAACTGAAGCTTTCTTT
CASGLLTGGRTEAFF
>TRBD1|-|TRBV7-7|TRBJ1-5
TGTGCCAGCAGCTTAGGTGGGACAGGGGGCAATCAGCCCCAGCATTTT
CASSLGGTGGNQPQHF
>-|once|TRBV10-3|TRBJ2-3
TGTGCCATCAGTGAGAGGGGGTTTAGCACAGATACGCAGTATTTT
CAISERGFSTDTQYF
>TRBD2|-|TRBV7-6|TRBJ2-7
TGTGCCAGCAGCTTAATGGGACTAGCCCACGAGCAGTACTTC
CASSLMGLAHEQYF
>TRBD2|-|TRBV19|TRBJ2-3
TGTGCCAGTAGTGGACCGGGACTACGGGGAGATACGCAGTATTTT
CASSGPGLRGDTQYF
>TRBD1|-|TRBV5-4|TRBJ2-3
TGTGCCAGCAGCTCAGACAGGGGGAAGTATTTT
CASSSDRGKYF
>-|-|TRBV16|TRBJ2-3
TGTGCCAGCAGCCAATTGTGGGGGGGCGCGGCAGATACGCAGTATTTT
CASSQLWGGAADTQYF
>-|-|TRBV19|TRBJ2-2
TGTGCCAGTAGTATAGGGGCACTAGGCGGGGAGCTGTTTTTT
CASSIGALGGELFF
>-|-|TRBV5-6|TRBJ2-5
TGTGCCAGCAGCCGGGGGTTCGGACAAGAGACCCAGTACTTC
CASSRGFGQETQYF
>TRBD1|-|TRBV5-1|TRBJ1-6
TGCGCCAGCAGCCGTTCAGGGACAGGGTCGTCACCCCTCCACTTT
CASSRSGTGSSPLHF
>TRBD1|few|TRBV6-5|TRBJ2-2
TGTGCCAGCAGCGGTTTACAGGGGACCGGGGAGCTGTTTTTT
CASSGLQGTGELFF
>TRBD1|few|TRBV5-1|TRBJ2-1
TGCGCCAGCAGCCTGGAGGGACAGGGCTTTGGGGAGCAGTTCTTC
CASSLEGQGFGEQFF
>-|-|TRBV5-1|TRBJ2-7
TGCGCCAGCAGCTTCCAGGGGATGCAATACGAGCAGTACTTC
CASSFQGMQYEQYF
>-|-|TRBV5-6|TRBJ2-5
TGTGCCAGCAGCCCACGACAGCGTCCGTGGCAAGAGACCCAGTACTTC
CASSPRQRPWQETQYF
>TRBD2|-|TRBV7-3|TRBJ2-2
TGTGCCAGCAGCTCAACCGGGACTAGTGGCGGGGAGCTGTTTTTT
CASSSTGTSGGELFF
>-|once|TRBV12-3/TRBV12-4|TRBJ2-1
TGTGCCAGCAGTCCCCTATACAATGAGCAGTTCTTC
CASSPLYNEQFF
>TRBD2|-|TRBV28|TRBJ2-5
TGTGCCAGCAGTTTGGCTAGCGGGGTCCTGGAGACCCAGTACTTC
CASSLASGVLETQYF
>-|once|TRBV19|TRBJ1-5
TGTGCCAGTAGTAAGGGGAGGGATAGCAATCAGCCCCAGCATTTT
CASSKGRDSNQPQHF
>TRBD2|many|TRBV27|TRBJ2-7
TGTGCCAGCAGTTCTACGGCAGCGGGATGGGGGACCACCTACGAGCAGTACTTC
CASSSTAAGWGTTYEQYF
>-|-|TRBV28|TRBJ1-2
TGTGCCAGCAGCCCCCGCCAGGGAAATGTCTACACCTTC
CASSPRQGNVYTF
>TRBD1|-|TRBV5-4|TRBJ2-5
TGTGCCAGCAGGACAGGGGGGAGGGGGGAGACCCAGTACTTC
CASRTGGRGETQYF
>TRBD2|-|TRBV2|TRBJ2-5
TGTGCCAGCAAGAGGCTAGCGGGAGTGGAGACCCAGTACTTC
CASKRLAGVETQYF
>TRBD2|-|TRBV27|TRBJ2-7
TGTGCCAGCAGTTTACTTTATAGCGGGAGGCTTGGGGACTACGAGCAGTACTTC
CASSLLYSGRLGDYEQYF
>TRBD1|few|TRBV5-1|TRBJ2-6
TGCGCCAGCAGCTTGACAGGGGAAGCTGGGGCCAACGTCCTGACTTTC
CASSLTGEAGANVLTF
>TRBD2|-|TRBV6-5|TRBJ2-3
TGTGCCAGCAGTTACCGCGGGGGGATGACGACAGATACGCAGTATTTT
CASSYRGGMTTDTQYF
>TRBD1|-|TRBV27|TRBJ1-1
TGTGCCAGCAGTCAATCCCGGGACAGTGAAGCTTTCTTT
CASSQSRDSEAFF
>TRBD1|-|TRBV5-1|TRBJ2-3
TGCGCCAGCAGCTCCCAACAGGGGGGACTGAGAGATACGCAGTATTTT
CASSSQQGGLRDTQYF
>-|-|TRBV18|TRBJ1-1
TGTGCCAGCTCACTCAATGACATGAACACTGAAGCTTTCTTT
CASSLNDMNTEAFF